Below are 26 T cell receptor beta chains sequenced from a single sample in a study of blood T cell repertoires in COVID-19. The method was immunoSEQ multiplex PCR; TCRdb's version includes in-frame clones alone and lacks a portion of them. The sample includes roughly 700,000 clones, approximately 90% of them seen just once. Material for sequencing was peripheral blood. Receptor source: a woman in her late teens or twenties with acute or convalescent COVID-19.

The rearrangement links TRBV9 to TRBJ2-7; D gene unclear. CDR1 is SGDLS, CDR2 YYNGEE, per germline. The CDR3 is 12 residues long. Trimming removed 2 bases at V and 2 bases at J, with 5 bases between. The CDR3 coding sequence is TGTGCCAGCAGCGTTAGAACCTACGAGCAGTACTTC. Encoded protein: CASSVRTYEQYF.

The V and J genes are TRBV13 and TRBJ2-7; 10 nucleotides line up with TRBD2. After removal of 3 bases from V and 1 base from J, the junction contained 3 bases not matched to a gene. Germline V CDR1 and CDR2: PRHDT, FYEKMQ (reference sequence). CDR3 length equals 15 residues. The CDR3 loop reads CASSFKGLASYEQYF. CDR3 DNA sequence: TGTGCCAGCAGCTTCAAGGGACTAGCGTCCTACGAGCAGTACTTC. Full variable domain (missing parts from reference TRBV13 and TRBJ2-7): AAGVIQSPRHLIKEKRETATLKCYPIPRHDTVYWYQQGPGQDPQFLISFYEKMQSDKGSIPDRFSAQQFSDYHSELNMSSLELGDSALYFCASSFKGLASYEQYFGPGTRLTVT.

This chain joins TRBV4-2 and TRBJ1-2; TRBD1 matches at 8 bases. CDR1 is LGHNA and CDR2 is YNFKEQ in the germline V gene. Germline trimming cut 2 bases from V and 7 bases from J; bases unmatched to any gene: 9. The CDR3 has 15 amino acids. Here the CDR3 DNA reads TGTGCCAGCAGCCAATCTCCGGGACAGGTGTCTGGCTACACCTTC. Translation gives CASSQSPGQVSGYTF.

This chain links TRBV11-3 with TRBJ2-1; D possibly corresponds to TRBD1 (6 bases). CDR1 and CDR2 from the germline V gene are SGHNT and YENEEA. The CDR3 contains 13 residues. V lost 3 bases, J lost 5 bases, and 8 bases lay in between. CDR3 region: CASSLGADNEQFF. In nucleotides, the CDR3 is TGTGCCAGCAGCTTGGGGGCGGACAATGAGCAGTTCTTC.

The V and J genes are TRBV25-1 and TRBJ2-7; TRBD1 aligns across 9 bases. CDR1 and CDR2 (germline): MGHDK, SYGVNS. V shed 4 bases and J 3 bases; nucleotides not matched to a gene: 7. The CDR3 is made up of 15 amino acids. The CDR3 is CASSVAGTGYYEQYF. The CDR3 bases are TGTGCCAGCAGTGTCGCCGGGACAGGGTACTACGAGCAGTACTTC.

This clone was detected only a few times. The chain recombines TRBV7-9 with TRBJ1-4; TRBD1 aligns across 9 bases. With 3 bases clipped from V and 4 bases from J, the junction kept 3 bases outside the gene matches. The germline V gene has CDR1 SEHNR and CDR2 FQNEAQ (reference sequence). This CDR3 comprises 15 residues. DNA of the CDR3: TGTGCCAGCAGCTTTGGGACAGGGAATAATGAAAAACTGTTTTTT. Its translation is CASSFGTGNNEKLFF.

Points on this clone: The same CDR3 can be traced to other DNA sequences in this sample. The CDR3 spells CASSLAAGNQPQHF. The CDR3 DNA follows: TGTGCCAGCAGCTTAGCCGCGGGCAATCAGCCCCAGCATTTT. The chain is built from TRBV7-2 and TRBJ1-5, with unresolved D. Trimming removed 0 bases from V and 2 bases from J, with 5 bases in between. Germline V gene sequence: CDR1 SGHTA, CDR2 FQGNSA. The CDR3 extends over 14 amino acids.

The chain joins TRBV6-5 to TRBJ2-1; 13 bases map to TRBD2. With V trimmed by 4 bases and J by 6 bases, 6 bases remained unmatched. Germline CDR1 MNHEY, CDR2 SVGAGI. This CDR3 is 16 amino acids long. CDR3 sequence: CASSSPLAGGLNEQFF. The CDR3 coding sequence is TGTGCCAGCAGTTCCCCACTAGCGGGGGGGCTCAATGAGCAGTTCTTC.

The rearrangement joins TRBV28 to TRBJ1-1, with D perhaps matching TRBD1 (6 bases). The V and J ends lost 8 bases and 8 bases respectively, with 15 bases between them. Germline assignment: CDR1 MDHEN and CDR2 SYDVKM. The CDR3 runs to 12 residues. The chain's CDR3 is CASGQTSGEAFF. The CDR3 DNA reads TGTGCCAGCGGACAGACTAGCGGCGAAGCTTTCTTT. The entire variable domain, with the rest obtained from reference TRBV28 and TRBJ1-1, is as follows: DVKVTQSSRYLVKRTGEKVFLECVQDMDHENMFWYRQDPGLGLRLIYFSYDVKMKEKGDIPEGYSVSREKKERFSLILESASTNQTSMYLCASGQTSGEAFFGQGTRLTVV.

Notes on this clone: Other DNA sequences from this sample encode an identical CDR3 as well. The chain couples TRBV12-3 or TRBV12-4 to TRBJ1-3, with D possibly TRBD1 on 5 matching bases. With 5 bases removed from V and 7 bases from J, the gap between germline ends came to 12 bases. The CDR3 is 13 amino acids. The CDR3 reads CASSLPGGNTIYF. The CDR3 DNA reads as TGTGCCAGCAGTCTCCCCGGGGGTAACACCATATATTTT.

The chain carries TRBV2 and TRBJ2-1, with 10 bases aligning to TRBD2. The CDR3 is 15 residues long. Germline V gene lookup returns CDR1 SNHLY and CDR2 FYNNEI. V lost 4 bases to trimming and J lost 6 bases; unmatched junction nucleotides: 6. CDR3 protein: CASSASGGAGNEQFF. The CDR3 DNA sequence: TGTGCCAGCAGTGCGAGCGGGGGGGCGGGCAATGAGCAGTTCTTC.

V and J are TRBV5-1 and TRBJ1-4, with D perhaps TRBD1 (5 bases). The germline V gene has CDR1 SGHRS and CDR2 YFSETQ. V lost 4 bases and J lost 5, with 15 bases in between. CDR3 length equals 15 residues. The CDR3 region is CASSPQLGGNEKLFF. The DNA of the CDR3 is TGCGCCAGCAGCCCTCAATTGGGGGGGAATGAAAAACTGTTTTTT.

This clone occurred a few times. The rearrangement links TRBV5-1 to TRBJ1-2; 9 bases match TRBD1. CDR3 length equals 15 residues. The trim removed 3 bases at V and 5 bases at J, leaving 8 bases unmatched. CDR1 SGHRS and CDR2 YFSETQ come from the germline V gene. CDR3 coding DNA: TGCGCCAGCAGCTACGGGACAGGGCTTATGTATGGCTACACCTTC. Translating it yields CASSYGTGLMYGYTF.

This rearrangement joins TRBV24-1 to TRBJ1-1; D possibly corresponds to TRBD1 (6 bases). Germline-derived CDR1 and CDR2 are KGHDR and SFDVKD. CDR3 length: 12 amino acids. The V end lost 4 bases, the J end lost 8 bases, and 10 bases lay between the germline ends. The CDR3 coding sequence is TGTGCCACCAGTGAGCGCAGGGGAGAAGCTTTCTTT. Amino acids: CATSERRGEAFF.

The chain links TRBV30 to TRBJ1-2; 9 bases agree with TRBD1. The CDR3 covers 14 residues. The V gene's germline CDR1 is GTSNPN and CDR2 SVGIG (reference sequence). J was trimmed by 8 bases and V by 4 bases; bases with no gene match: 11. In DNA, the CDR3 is TGTGCCTGGAACCGGGACAGGGTATTCGGGGGCTACACCTTC. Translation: CAWNRDRVFGGYTF. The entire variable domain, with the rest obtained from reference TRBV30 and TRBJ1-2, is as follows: SQTIHQWPATLVQPVGSPLSLECTVEGTSNPNLYWYRQAAGRGLQLLFYSVGIGQISSEVPQNLSASRPQDRQFILSSKKLLLSDSGFYLCAWNRDRVFGGYTFGSGTRLTVV.

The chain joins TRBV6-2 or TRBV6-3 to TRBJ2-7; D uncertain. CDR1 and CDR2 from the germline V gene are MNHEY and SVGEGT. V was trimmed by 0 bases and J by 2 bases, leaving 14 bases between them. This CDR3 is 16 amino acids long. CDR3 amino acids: CASSYSLLLPPYEQYF. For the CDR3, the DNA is TGTGCCAGCAGTTACTCGCTGCTACTCCCCCCCTACGAGCAGTACTTC.

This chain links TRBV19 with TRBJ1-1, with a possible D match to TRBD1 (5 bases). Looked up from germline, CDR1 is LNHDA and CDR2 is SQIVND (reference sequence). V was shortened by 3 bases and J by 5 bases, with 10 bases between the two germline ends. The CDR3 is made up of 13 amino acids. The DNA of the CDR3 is TGTGCCAGTAGTATCTATCGGGGGACTGAAGCTTTCTTT. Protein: CASSIYRGTEAFF.

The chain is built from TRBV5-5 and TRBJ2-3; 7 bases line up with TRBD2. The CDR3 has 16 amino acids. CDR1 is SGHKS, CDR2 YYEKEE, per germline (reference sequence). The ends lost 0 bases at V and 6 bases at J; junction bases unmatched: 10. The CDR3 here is CASSLVRGIIVDTQYF. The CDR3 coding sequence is TGTGCCAGCAGCTTGGTGCGGGGGATCATCGTGGATACGCAGTATTTT.

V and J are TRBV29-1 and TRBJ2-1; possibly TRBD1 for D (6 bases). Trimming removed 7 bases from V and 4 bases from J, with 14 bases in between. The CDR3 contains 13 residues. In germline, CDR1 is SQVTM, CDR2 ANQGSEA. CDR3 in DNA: TGCAGCGGCCGTGGACAGCAATACAATGAGCAGTTCTTC. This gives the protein CSGRGQQYNEQFF.

The CDR3 protein is CASGPPSWGVPSEAFF. CDR3 coding DNA: TGTGCTAGTGGTCCACCTTCGTGGGGGGTCCCCTCTGAAGCTTTCTTT. This chain uses TRBV12-5 with TRBJ1-1, with D perhaps matching TRBD1 (5 bases). Germline V gene lookup returns CDR1 LGHNT and CDR2 FRNRAP. The CDR3 runs 16 residues. V was cut by 5 bases and J by 6 bases, with 22 bases left in between.

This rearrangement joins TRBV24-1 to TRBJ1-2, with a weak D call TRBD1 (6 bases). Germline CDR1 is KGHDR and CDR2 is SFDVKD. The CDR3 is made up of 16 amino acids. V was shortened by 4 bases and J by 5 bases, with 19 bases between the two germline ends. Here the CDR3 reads CATSEGGADEIYGYTF. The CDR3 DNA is TGTGCCACCAGTGAAGGGGGGGCCGACGAAATATATGGCTACACCTTC.

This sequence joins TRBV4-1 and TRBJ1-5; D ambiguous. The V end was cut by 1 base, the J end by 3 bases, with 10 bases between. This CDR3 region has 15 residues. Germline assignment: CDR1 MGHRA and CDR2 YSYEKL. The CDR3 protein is CASSQGPQSNQPQHF. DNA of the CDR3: TGCGCCAGCAGCCAAGGTCCACAGTCCAATCAGCCCCAGCATTTT.

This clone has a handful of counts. This CDR3 reads CASSSTGRGNTEAFF. The CDR3 nucleotides are TGTGCCAGCAGCTCTACAGGGAGGGGCAACACTGAAGCTTTCTTT. The chain links TRBV7-2 to TRBJ1-1, with D maybe TRBD1 (6 bases). V gave up 4 bases and J gave up 2 bases, with 14 bases separating them. The CDR3 sequence is 15 residues long. The germline gives CDR1 SGHTA, CDR2 FQGNSA.

The CDR3 DNA reads as TGCGCCAGCAGCCAAGGCCCAGGGATCCCCATTATGAACACTGAAGCTTTCTTT. Its translation: CASSQGPGIPIMNTEAFF. The V and J genes are TRBV4-1 and TRBJ1-1; D possibly corresponds to TRBD1 (5 bases). Germline V lookup: CDR1 MGHRA, CDR2 YSYEKL. The CDR3 spans 18 residues. The V end was cut by 1 base, the J end by 0 bases, with 18 bases between.

This CDR3 reads CASLRVPSEAFF. The DNA for the CDR3 is TGTGCCAGCCTCCGGGTTCCCAGCGAAGCTTTCTTT. The genes are TRBV12-3 or TRBV12-4 and TRBJ1-1; D is unresolved. This CDR3 is 12 amino acids long. Deletions cut 8 bases from V and 8 bases from J, with 15 bases between.

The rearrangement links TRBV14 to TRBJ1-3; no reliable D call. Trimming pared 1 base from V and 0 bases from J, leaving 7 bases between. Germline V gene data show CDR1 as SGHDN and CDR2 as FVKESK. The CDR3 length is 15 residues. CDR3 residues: CASSQGEVSGNTIYF. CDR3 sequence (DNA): TGTGCCAGCAGCCAAGGAGAAGTCTCTGGAAACACCATATATTTT.